This T cell receptor (beta chain) was sequenced for a study of control samples from healthy donors and cancer patients. With 4 bases removed from V and 8 bases from J, the gap between germline ends came to 7 bases. This CDR3 contains 12 residues. The germline V gene encodes CDR1 SGHNT and CDR2 YYREEE (reference sequence). Profiled with immunoSEQ multiplex PCR; TCRdb holds only in-frame clones, not every one. This table has roughly 170,000 clones, about 91% appearing once. This clonotype was obtained from a woman aged 25 to 39 in good health. What was sequenced was blood. This chain uses TRBV5-4 with TRBJ1-6, with D hard to call. CDR3 protein: CASSVPDSPLHF. The CDR3, as DNA: TGTGCCAGCAGCGTCCCAGATTCACCCCTCCACTTT.